This entry concerns a single T cell receptor beta chain. The antigen remains undetermined. TCRdb fed the reads into MiXCR, producing one record per CDR3 protein. The sample shows 650,000 to 900,000 distinct CDR3 sequences, around a third of them seen only once. The data stem from a study of T cell repertoires in cytomegalovirus infection. Study background: The authors used CMV epitopes that were HLA-C-restricted (recently identified) and HLA-B-restricted (well studied). Matching HLA type, along with CMV infection, was indicated by public TCR beta signatures.

Notes on the study in general: HLA-C-restricted CMV-specific TCR beta clonotypes were dominant in the ex vivo response. There were carriers of CMV plus the relevant HLA, and cumulative public TCR beta family frequency identified them.

V lost 3 bases and J 5 bases, leaving 10 bases between the germline ends. Germline V lookup: CDR1 SEHNR, CDR2 FQNEAQ (reference sequence). The CDR3 extends over 13 amino acids. Specimen: cultured CD8+ T cells from PBMCs, collected from culture after CMV antigen stimulation. The chain carries TRBV7-9 and TRBJ1-2; tentative D call: TRBD1 (6 bases). This receptor was obtained from a human donor in good health (CMV status not recorded). Some clones in this sample may be carry-over from other donors' samples. The DNA for the CDR3 is TGTGCCAGCAGCTTTGTGACAGGATATGGCTACACCTTC. Protein: CASSFVTGYGYTF. Complete variable domain (other parts from reference TRBV7-9 and TRBJ1-2): DTGVSQNPRHKITKRGQNVTFRCDPISEHNRLYWYRQTLGQGPEFLTYFQNEAQLEKSRLLSDRFSAERPKGSFSTLEIQRTEQGDSAMYLCASSFVTGYGYTFGSGTRLTVV.